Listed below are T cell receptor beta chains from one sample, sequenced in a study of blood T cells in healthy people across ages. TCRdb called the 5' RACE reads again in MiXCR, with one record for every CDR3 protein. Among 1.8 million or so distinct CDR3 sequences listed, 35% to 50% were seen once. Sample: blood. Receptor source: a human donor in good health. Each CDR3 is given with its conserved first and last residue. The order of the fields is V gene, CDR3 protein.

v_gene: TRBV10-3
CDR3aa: CAISDAGRGPGGNEQYF

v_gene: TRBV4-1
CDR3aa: CASSQERTGQGVFEQYF

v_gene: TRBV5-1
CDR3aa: CASSSGTVLTGANVLTF

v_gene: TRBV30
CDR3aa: CAWIGRGRTSTDTQYF

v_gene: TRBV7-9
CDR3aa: CASSQTIRRRGQETQYF

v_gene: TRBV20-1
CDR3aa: CSAKWGGVYEQYF

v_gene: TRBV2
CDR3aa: CASSEQGMGETQYF

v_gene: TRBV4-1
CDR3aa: CASSLREGAGYNSPLHF

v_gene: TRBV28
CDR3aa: CASSKRGGLETQYF

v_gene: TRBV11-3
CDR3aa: CASSADSTDTQYF

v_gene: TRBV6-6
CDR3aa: CTSSYSGERDVTQYF

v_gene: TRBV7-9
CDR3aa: CASSQLPGLPYGYTF

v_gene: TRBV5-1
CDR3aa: CASSLDTENEQFF

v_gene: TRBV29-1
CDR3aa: CSVESVGVGTDTQYF

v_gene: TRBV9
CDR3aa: CASSAYGQGAFYEQYF

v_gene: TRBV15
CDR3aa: CATSSGVATNEKLFF

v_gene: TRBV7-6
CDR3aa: CASSLALENEQFF

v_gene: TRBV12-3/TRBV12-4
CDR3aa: CASSPGQGWGETQYF

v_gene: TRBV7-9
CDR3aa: CATGGTGELEQYF

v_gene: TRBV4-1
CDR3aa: CASSQETHNYGYTF

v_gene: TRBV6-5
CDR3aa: CASSFGPGSYNEQYF

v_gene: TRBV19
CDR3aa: CASRPAGLNTEAFF

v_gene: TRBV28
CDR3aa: CASKFRGDTSTDTQYF

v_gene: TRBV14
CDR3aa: CASSQDLSGNGYTF

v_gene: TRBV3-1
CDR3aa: CASSHPGDSPLHF

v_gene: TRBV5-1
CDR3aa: CASSLAWEDEQFF

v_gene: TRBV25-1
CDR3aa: CASSEPRGGGETQYF

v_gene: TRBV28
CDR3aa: CASSLSSGGVLDTQYF

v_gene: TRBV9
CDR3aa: CASSASGTREVDTQYF

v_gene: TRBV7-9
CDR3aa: CASSLSWTGDQTQYF

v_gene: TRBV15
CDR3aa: CATSPRSATNEKLFF

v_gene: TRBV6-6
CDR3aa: CANRSVGGGYEQYF

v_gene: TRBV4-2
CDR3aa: CASSQQTGVRSYGYTF

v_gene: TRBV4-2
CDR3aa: CASNSPWQGQTEKLFF

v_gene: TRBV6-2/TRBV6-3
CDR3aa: CASTRITGGLIGNEQFF

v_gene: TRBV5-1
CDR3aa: CASRILNSYEQYF

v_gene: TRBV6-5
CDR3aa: CASSYSRISYEQYF

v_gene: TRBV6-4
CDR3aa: CASSDRGETQYF